The 5 T cell receptor beta chains below were found in one sample sequenced in a study of blood T cell repertoires in COVID-19. TCRdb's copy holds only in-frame clones and misses some; the assay was immunoSEQ multiplex PCR. There are 120,000 or so clones in the sample; 80% to 85% occur only once, and around 13% lies in the top ten. The material sequenced was peripheral blood. The receptor source for this set is a woman between 25 and 40 years old who had recovered from COVID-19.

This clone showed up just once. The J gene is TRBJ1-2, the V gene TRBV5-1; the match to TRBD1 covers 12 bases. Trimming removed 4 bases from V and 2 bases from J; junction bases left unmatched: 3. This CDR3 has 15 residues. Per the germline V gene, CDR1 is SGHRS and CDR2 is YFSETQ. CDR3 protein: CASSTGTGGNYGYTF. The CDR3 DNA is TGCGCCAGCAGCACCGGGACAGGGGGCAACTATGGCTACACCTTC.

The V gene is TRBV12-3 or TRBV12-4, the J gene TRBJ2-2; no clear D gene. Trimming cost V 3 bases and J 6 bases, with 5 bases left between them. CDR3 length: 12 residues. DNA of the CDR3: TGTGCCAGCAGTTTCACAGCCGGGGAGCTGTTTTTT. This translates into CASSFTAGELFF.

The genes are TRBV11-3 and TRBJ2-1; a possible D gene is TRBD1 (5 bases). From germline, CDR1 is SGHNT and CDR2 YENEEA. The CDR3 length is 13 residues. The ends were cut back, 1 base at V and 4 bases at J, with 5 bases in the middle. The CDR3 here is CASSLGQYNEQFF. The CDR3 DNA follows: TGTGCCAGCAGCTTAGGACAGTACAATGAGCAGTTCTTC.

V gene TRBV9 combines with J gene TRBJ1-2; tentatively, D is TRBD1 (5 bases). Germline V gene lookup returns CDR1 SGDLS and CDR2 YYNGEE. V dropped 1 base and J dropped 4 bases, with 14 bases sitting between them. The CDR3 has 15 residues. The CDR3 spells CASSVRGEVRYGYTF. The CDR3 DNA reads TGTGCCAGCAGCGTAAGAGGGGAGGTACGCTATGGCTACACCTTC.

The rearrangement joins TRBV29-1 to TRBJ2-5; D not resolved. CDR3 length equals 12 residues. The germline V and J ends were trimmed by 3 bases and 2 bases, with 7 bases remaining between them. Germline CDR1 reads SQVTM; CDR2 reads ANQGSEA. The CDR3 DNA is TGCAGCGTTGACCTCAGTCAAGAGACCCAGTACTTC. As protein: CSVDLSQETQYF. Variable domain in full (rest from reference TRBV29-1 and TRBJ2-5): SAVISQKPSRDICQRGTSLTIQCQVDSQVTMMFWYRQQPGQSLTLIATANQGSEATYESGFVIDKFPISRPNLTFSTLTVSNMSPEDSSIYLCSVDLSQETQYFGPGTRLLVL.